The 11 T cell receptor delta chains below come from one sample, sequenced in a study of gamma-delta T cells after stem cell transplantation. TCRdb re-called the RT-PCR reads through CATT. The top ten hold roughly 7.4% of the sample, which has some 2,500 delta-chain clones, approximately 20% seen once. The source material was gamma-delta T cells. These receptor sequences come from a human donor. It is not recorded whose cells these are; they may come from a transplant donor.

This chain connects TRDV1 to TRDJ1, with 9 nucleotides matching TRDD3. The J gene, missing from TCRdb, was assigned here through DNA to germline matching. The germline V gene has CDR1 TSWWSYY and CDR2 QGS. The CDR3 loop spans 22 amino acids. J gave up 2 bases and V 3 bases, and 25 bases lay outside the gene matches. This CDR3 reads CALGDTGTSSNNGGYITDKLIF. The CDR3 coding sequence is TGTGCTCTTGGGGACACCGGGACTTCCTCAAATAACGGGGGATACATAACCGATAAACTCATCTTT.

Concerning this clone itself: Germline and junction disagree at one end, which may indicate a read error. The chain recombines TRDV2 with TRDJ2, with TRDD3 matching 12 bases. In the absence of a J gene in TCRdb, the DNA was matched to germline to assign it here. The CDR3 spans 19 residues. The germline V gene encodes CDR1 GEAIGNYY and CDR2 EKD. CDR3 coding DNA: TGTGCCTGTGACACCAGCAGCTATACTGGGGGATACAGGACAGCAAAACTCTTCTTT. Its translation: CACDTSSYTGGYRTAKLFF.

This clone is judged large. V is TRDV1 and J is TRDJ2; D is ambiguous. The CDR3 covers 15 residues. The V end lost 4 bases, the J end lost 4 bases, and 13 bases lay between the germline ends. Germline assignment: CDR1 TSWWSYY and CDR2 QGS. CDR3: CALGAMRFATAQLFF. Here the CDR3 DNA reads TGTGCTCTTGGGGCCATGAGATTCGCGACAGCACAACTCTTCTTT.

This clone occurred a few times. A much larger clonotype is one base distant, so this may be a read error. This sequence joins TRDV2 and TRDJ1, with 8 bases lining up with TRDD3. As TCRdb names no J gene, one was assigned here on the basis of a DNA match to germline. Germline assignment: CDR1 GEAIGNYY and CDR2 EKD. V shed 2 bases, J shed 0 bases, and the junction held 1 base outside the gene matches. The CDR3 has 14 residues. The CDR3: CACDRLGDTDKLIF. CDR3 bases: TGTGCCTGTGACAGACTGGGGGACACCGATAAACTCATCTTT.

This clone was counted a few times. The likely explanation is a read error, given a far larger clone one base away. The same CDR3 can be traced to other DNA sequences in this sample. The rearrangement uses TRDV2 and TRDJ3, with 9 bases lining up with TRDD3. V trimming: 7 bases; J trimming: 0 bases; junction bases outside the gene matches: 3. The germline V gene encodes CDR1 GEAIGNYY and CDR2 EKD. The CDR3 has 16 residues. The CDR3 loop reads CACDWGSSWDTRQMFF. The CDR3 DNA sequence: TGTGCCTGCGACTGGGGGAGCTCCTGGGACACCCGACAGATGTTTTTC.

This clone was found a few times. A read error may explain this, as a much larger clone is one base away. Other DNA sequences in the same sample also yield this CDR3. The chain is built from TRDV2 and TRDJ3; possibly TRDD3 for D (5 bases). Germline V gene lookup returns CDR1 GEAIGNYY and CDR2 EKD. The CDR3 consists of 18 residues. The CDR3 coding sequence is TGTGCCTGCGACACCGTCTGGGAGGTCGCCTGGGACACCCGACAGATGTTTTTC. Encoded protein: CACDTVWEVAWDTRQMFF.

There are a few counts of this clone. A much larger clone sits a single nucleotide away, making a read error possible. Other DNA sequences in this sample translate to the same CDR3. This chain connects TRDV2 to TRDJ1; 8 positions agree with TRDD3. Per the germline V gene, CDR1 is GEAIGNYY and CDR2 is EKD. CDR3 length: 20 amino acids. CDR3 bases: TGTGCCTGTGACACCGTGGGCCTGGGGGACCGTGCCTCGTACACCGATAAACTCATTTTT. Translating it yields CACDTVGLGDRASYTDKLIF.

In the case of this clone: This sequence may be a read error, since a much larger clone differs from it by one base. The J gene is given as TRDJ3, and the V gene is not called; the table calls TRDD3, which could not be checked here. The CDR3 is 18 amino acids. The CDR3 region has the DNA TGTGCCTGTGACACTGGGGGATACGGCTCCTTGGACACCCGACAGATGTTTTTC. Encoded protein: CACDTGGYGSLDTRQMFF.

The sample holds one count of this clone. The V gene was left uncalled, and the J gene is TRDJ2; the table assigns TRDD3, which was not confirmed against the DNA. The CDR3 sequence is 18 residues long. CDR3 amino acids: CACDIVGRGVSLTAQLFF. The CDR3 coding sequence is TGTGCCTGTGACATTGTAGGTCGTGGGGTATCCCTGACAGCACAACTCTTCTTT.

This clone showed up just a few times. A much larger clone lies one base from this, so it may be a read error. The chain couples TRDV2 to TRDJ1, with 8 bases lining up with TRDD3. CDR1 is GEAIGNYY, CDR2 EKD, per germline. The CDR3 has 21 amino acids. V lost 0 bases and J lost 0; bases outside the gene matches: 20. The CDR3 sequence is CACDTVPYNTGGSPYTDKLIF. The CDR3 DNA is TGTGCCTGTGACACCGTGCCCTACAATACTGGGGGGTCGCCGTACACCGATAAACTCATCTTT.

The table lists this clone with a few counts. The V gene is TRDV1, the J gene TRDJ1; TRDD3 agrees at 12 bases. J lost 0 bases, V lost 4 bases, and 21 bases had no gene match. Germline V CDR1 and CDR2: TSWWSYY, QGS. The CDR3 covers 22 residues. The CDR3 spells CALGGPSYPTGGYIRYTDKLIF. The DNA for the CDR3 is TGTGCTCTTGGGGGACCCTCCTACCCTACTGGGGGATACATAAGGTACACCGATAAACTCATCTTT.